This is a list of T cell receptor beta chains from one sample in a study of shared clonotypes between healthy human individuals. Repertoires were generated with immunoSEQ multiplex PCR, while TCRdb's copy carries only in-frame clones and drops some. The sample yields about 1,500,000 clones, roughly 96% seen once. The specimen sequenced was naive CD4+ T cells sorted from blood. These receptors all come from a man under 40 in good health. The CDR3 runs from the conserved cysteine through the conserved F or W.

j_call: TRBJ2-2
v_call: TRBV27
cdr3_aa: CASSLSIVAGELFF

j_call: TRBJ2-7
v_call: TRBV18
cdr3_aa: CASSPGASGYEQYF

j_call: TRBJ1-1
v_call: TRBV30
cdr3_aa: CAWREIYGTSGTEAFF

j_call: TRBJ2-1
v_call: TRBV7-8
cdr3_aa: CASSLREEPLKQFF

j_call: TRBJ2-4
v_call: TRBV5-1
cdr3_aa: CASSPLTGAANIQYF

j_call: TRBJ1-5
v_call: TRBV5-1
cdr3_aa: CASSQEGQGQPQHF

j_call: TRBJ2-2
v_call: TRBV5-1
cdr3_aa: CASSLPRAANTGELFF

j_call: TRBJ1-1
v_call: TRBV5-1
cdr3_aa: CASSLEGVGEMMNTEAFF

j_call: TRBJ2-7
v_call: TRBV5-1
cdr3_aa: CASSQGLAGVDEQYF

j_call: TRBJ2-7
v_call: TRBV5-5
cdr3_aa: CASSLYLFPSTHEETYEQYF

j_call: TRBJ2-1
v_call: TRBV2
cdr3_aa: CASSERLASYNEQFF

j_call: TRBJ2-1
v_call: TRBV11-3
cdr3_aa: CASSLGTSGTSSYNEQFF

j_call: TRBJ1-1
v_call: TRBV7-9
cdr3_aa: CASTSGDTEAFF

j_call: TRBJ1-1
v_call: TRBV28
cdr3_aa: CASSFRGRGYTEAFF

j_call: TRBJ2-3
v_call: TRBV28
cdr3_aa: CASSLWGTGTDTQYF

j_call: TRBJ2-2
v_call: TRBV5-4
cdr3_aa: CASSPVGDIITGELFF

j_call: TRBJ2-7
v_call: TRBV4-3
cdr3_aa: CASSQDFLADYEQYF

j_call: TRBJ2-3
v_call: TRBV29-1
cdr3_aa: CSVETWGGTDTQYF

j_call: TRBJ2-7
v_call: TRBV19
cdr3_aa: CASTIRTGGSSYEQYF

j_call: TRBJ2-1
v_call: TRBV28
cdr3_aa: CASRTGSTTIRNEQFF

j_call: TRBJ2-5
v_call: TRBV5-6
cdr3_aa: CASSYTWTQETQYF

j_call: TRBJ2-1
v_call: TRBV20-1
cdr3_aa: CSAPLYNEQFF

j_call: TRBJ2-1
v_call: TRBV27
cdr3_aa: CASSLSQGPPFF

j_call: TRBJ2-1
v_call: TRBV14
cdr3_aa: CASSLVSGTTYNEQFF

j_call: TRBJ1-1
v_call: TRBV29-1
cdr3_aa: CSVGQVLVPEAFF

j_call: TRBJ2-1
v_call: TRBV28
cdr3_aa: CASSLGLAGGRQFF

j_call: TRBJ2-1
v_call: TRBV11-2
cdr3_aa: CASSLEGNNEQFF

j_call: TRBJ2-4
v_call: TRBV18
cdr3_aa: CASSPRQGAGKNIQYF

j_call: TRBJ2-1
v_call: TRBV7-6
cdr3_aa: CASSLRGGYNEQFF

j_call: TRBJ1-1
v_call: TRBV5-1
cdr3_aa: CASSLGAENTEAFF

j_call: TRBJ1-4
v_call: TRBV27
cdr3_aa: CASSSGGRGKLFF

j_call: TRBJ1-2
v_call: TRBV11-2
cdr3_aa: CASWGQGAVGYTF

j_call: TRBJ2-3
v_call: TRBV13
cdr3_aa: CASSHDREGGTDTQYF

j_call: TRBJ1-1
v_call: TRBV7-8
cdr3_aa: CASSLVGTVRGEAFF

j_call: TRBJ1-1
v_call: TRBV5-5
cdr3_aa: CASSLNRGNTEAFF

j_call: TRBJ2-7
v_call: TRBV7-2
cdr3_aa: CASSLDRGEQYF

j_call: TRBJ2-3
v_call: TRBV10-2
cdr3_aa: CASTPGTDTQYF

j_call: TRBJ1-3
v_call: TRBV28
cdr3_aa: CASSFGIAPGTGGRFGNTIYF

j_call: TRBJ1-5
v_call: TRBV4-1
cdr3_aa: CASSHGEQPQHF

j_call: TRBJ2-3
v_call: TRBV29-1
cdr3_aa: CSVRAVTDTQYF

j_call: TRBJ2-1
v_call: TRBV4-1
cdr3_aa: CASSPTLAGVAYNEQFF

j_call: TRBJ2-2
v_call: TRBV2
cdr3_aa: CASSMTGTTGELFF

j_call: TRBJ1-5
v_call: TRBV30
cdr3_aa: CAWTTGLHQPQHF

j_call: TRBJ1-4
v_call: TRBV11-2
cdr3_aa: CASSLERSDEKLFF

j_call: TRBJ2-2
v_call: TRBV5-4
cdr3_aa: CASSLPTEDGELFF

j_call: TRBJ1-4
v_call: TRBV28
cdr3_aa: CASSFRTGDRKLFF

j_call: TRBJ2-7
v_call: TRBV18
cdr3_aa: CASSPIPGLSEQYF

j_call: TRBJ2-3
v_call: TRBV11-3
cdr3_aa: CASSSGTKASTDTQYF

j_call: TRBJ2-7
v_call: TRBV6-1
cdr3_aa: CASRAGFYEQYF

j_call: TRBJ2-3
v_call: TRBV27
cdr3_aa: CATTLLSTDTQYF

j_call: TRBJ1-2
v_call: TRBV9
cdr3_aa: CASSVVSGFDGYTF

j_call: TRBJ1-5
v_call: TRBV10-3
cdr3_aa: CAISEGQLNQPQHF

j_call: TRBJ1-3
v_call: TRBV9
cdr3_aa: CASSSRTGVGNTIYF

j_call: TRBJ2-2
v_call: TRBV6-1
cdr3_aa: CASSGVGQGSTGELFF

j_call: TRBJ2-7
v_call: TRBV6-1
cdr3_aa: CASRDVGEQYF

j_call: TRBJ2-7
v_call: TRBV9
cdr3_aa: CASSVGSTRSYEQYF

j_call: TRBJ2-1
v_call: TRBV9
cdr3_aa: CASSARSGGSFSNEQFF

j_call: TRBJ1-1
v_call: TRBV11-1
cdr3_aa: CASSSRTNTEAFF

j_call: TRBJ2-2
v_call: TRBV7-2
cdr3_aa: CASSPGVAWAGELFF